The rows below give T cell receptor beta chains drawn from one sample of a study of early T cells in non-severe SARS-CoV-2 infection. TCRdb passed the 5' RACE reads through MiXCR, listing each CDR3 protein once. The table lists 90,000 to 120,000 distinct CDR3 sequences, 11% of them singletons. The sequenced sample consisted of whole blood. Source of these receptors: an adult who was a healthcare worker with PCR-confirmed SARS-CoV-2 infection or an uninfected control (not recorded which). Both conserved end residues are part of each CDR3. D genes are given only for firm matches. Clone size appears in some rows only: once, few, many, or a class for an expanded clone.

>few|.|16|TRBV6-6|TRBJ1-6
CASSYGAGGRNSPLHF
TGTGCCAGCAGTTACGGGGCTGGAGGAAGGAATTCACCCCTCCACTTT
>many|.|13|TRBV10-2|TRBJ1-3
CASTGFSGNTIYF
TGCGCCAGCACCGGATTCTCTGGAAACACCATATATTTT
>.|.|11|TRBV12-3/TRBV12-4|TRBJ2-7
CASSQGKEQYF
TGTGCCAGCAGTCAAGGGAAAGAGCAGTACTTC
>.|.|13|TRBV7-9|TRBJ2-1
CASSLAGGAEQFF
TGTGCCAGCAGCTTAGCGGGAGGAGCTGAGCAGTTCTTC
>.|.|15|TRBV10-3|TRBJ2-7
CAISESWRGSYEQYF
TGTGCCATCAGTGAGTCCTGGCGGGGAAGCTACGAGCAGTACTTC
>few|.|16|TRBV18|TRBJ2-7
CASSPRTKQAIYEQYF
TGTGCCAGCTCACCACGTACGAAACAGGCCATCTACGAGCAGTACTTC
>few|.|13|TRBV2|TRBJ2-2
CASSGDKTGELFF
TGTGCCAGCAGCGGTGACAAGACCGGGGAGCTGTTTTTT
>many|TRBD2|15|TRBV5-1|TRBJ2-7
CASSLGGRVPYEQYF
TGCGCCAGCAGCTTAGGCGGGAGGGTGCCCTACGAGCAGTACTTC
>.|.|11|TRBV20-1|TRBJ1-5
CSATGNQPQHF
TGCAGTGCTACTGGCAATCAGCCCCAGCATTTT
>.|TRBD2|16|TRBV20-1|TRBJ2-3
CSARDLGGSSTDTQYF
TGCAGTGCTAGAGATTTAGGCGGGAGTAGCACAGATACGCAGTATTTT
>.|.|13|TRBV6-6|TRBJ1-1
CASSFNAGLEAFF
TGTGCCAGCAGTTTTAATGCAGGGTTAGAAGCTTTCTTT
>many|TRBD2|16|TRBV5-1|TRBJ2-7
CASSKGTGLATDEQYF
TGCGCCAGCAGTAAAGGCACGGGACTAGCGACCGACGAGCAGTACTTC
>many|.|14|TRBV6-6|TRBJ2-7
CASSYSPQGGEQYF
TGTGCCAGCAGTTACAGTCCTCAGGGAGGAGAGCAGTACTTC
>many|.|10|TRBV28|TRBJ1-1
CASGNTEAFF
TGTGCCAGCGGGAACACTGAAGCTTTCTTT